The 13 T cell receptor beta chains in this list originate from one sample, sequenced in a study of CD8 T cells in Susac syndrome. cDNA came from about 0.46 to 1 ug RNA primed by random hexamers. Using its own MiXCR run on the immunoSEQ multiplex PCR reads, TCRdb lists one record per CDR3 protein. Of around 280,000 distinct CDR3 sequences listed, 80% to 90% are singletons. Sequenced sample: CD8+ T cells from PBMCs. The source of these receptors is a human donor with multiple sclerosis.

The chain carries TRBV28 and TRBJ1-1; maybe TRBD1 (6 bases). Looked up from germline, CDR1 is MDHEN and CDR2 is SYDVKM. This CDR3 spans 18 amino acids. V shed 3 bases and J shed 2 bases, with 22 bases lying between them. The CDR3 nucleotides read TGTGCCAGCAGTTTGGGGGCCGTCGGTGTCTTGGGAAACACTGAAGCTTTCTTT. It is translated as CASSLGAVGVLGNTEAFF.

This chain joins TRBV27 and TRBJ2-3; 12 nucleotides agree with TRBD2. V dropped 2 bases and J dropped 4; count of bases not matched to a gene: 13. CDR3 length: 19 amino acids. The V gene's germline CDR1 is MNHEY and CDR2 SMNVEV (reference sequence). The CDR3 bases are TGTGCCAGCAGTTTAGCGCCTAGCGGGAGGGTCAGAAAGGCAGATACGCAGTATTTT. Translation gives CASSLAPSGRVRKADTQYF.

The gene calls are TRBV10-3 and TRBJ2-3; 8 positions agree with TRBD2. The CDR3 contains 14 residues. CDR1 and CDR2 (germline): ENHRY, SYGVKD. V dropped 8 bases and J dropped 4; count of bases not matched to a gene: 8. CDR3 bases: TGTGCCATCTCCCAGCGGGAGCTCGCAGATACGCAGTATTTT. Its translation: CAISQRELADTQYF.

This chain uses TRBV10-2 with TRBJ2-3; D gene unclear. The V end was cut by 0 bases, the J end by 4 bases, with 17 bases between. CDR1 and CDR2 from the germline V gene are WSHSY and SAAADI. The CDR3 is 17 residues long. The CDR3 nucleotides read TGCGCCAGCAGTGAGTCGAGAAATAGAGGTGTTTCAGATACGCAGTATTTT. It yields the protein CASSESRNRGVSDTQYF.

The rearrangement links TRBV28 to TRBJ2-7, with D hard to call. The CDR3 has 12 residues. V shed 6 bases and J shed 4 bases, with 10 bases lying between them. Per germline, CDR1 MDHEN and CDR2 SYDVKM. This chain's CDR3 is CASSPKLYEQYF. The DNA of the CDR3 is TGTGCCAGCAGCCCCAAACTTTACGAGCAGTACTTC.

CDR3 in amino acids: CASIIQLTEAFF. In DNA, the CDR3 is TGCGCCAGCATCATACAGCTCACTGAAGCTTTCTTT. The rearrangement links TRBV5-1 to TRBJ1-1; D unresolved. The germline gives CDR1 SGHRS, CDR2 YFSETQ. V lost 6 bases and J lost 4, with 10 bases in between. This CDR3 contains 12 residues.

The genes are TRBV7-8 and TRBJ2-7; D uncertain. V was trimmed by 0 bases and J by 4 bases, leaving 7 bases between them. CDR1 is SGHVS, CDR2 FQNEAQ, per germline. This CDR3 has 13 residues. CDR3 sequence reads: CASSLAPDYEQYF. The CDR3 DNA reads TGTGCCAGCAGCTTAGCCCCGGATTACGAGCAGTACTTC. Full variable domain (rest looked up from reference TRBV7-8 and TRBJ2-7): GAGVSQSPRYKVAKRGQDVALRCDPISGHVSLFWYQQALGQGPEFLTYFQNEAQLDKSGLPSDRFFAERPEGSVSTLKIQRTQQEDSAVYLCASSLAPDYEQYFGPGTRLTVT.

The table lists this clonotype with a few counts. The gene calls are TRBV20-1 and TRBJ2-1, with TRBD1 matching 7 bases. CDR3 length equals 11 residues. The germline V gene has CDR1 DFQATT and CDR2 SNEGSKA (reference sequence). V was pared by 6 bases and J by 6 bases, with 2 bases of the junction left unmatched. The CDR3 region has the DNA TGCAGTGCGCCAGGGGGCAATGAGCAGTTCTTC. It specifies CSAPGGNEQFF.

The chain recombines TRBV28 with TRBJ2-7, with TRBD2 matching 12 bases. Trimming took 3 bases from V and 6 from J; bases not matched to a gene: 12. Germline loops: CDR1 MDHEN, CDR2 SYDVKM. The CDR3 extends over 17 amino acids. CDR3 nucleotide sequence: TGTGCCAGCAGTTTCTCGACAGGACTAGCGGGGTGGCGCGAGCAGTACTTC. Its protein is CASSFSTGLAGWREQYF.

This clonotype was counted between two and nine times. This CDR3 is CASSFHKLTDEQYF. CDR3 DNA: TGTGCCAGCAGTTTCCACAAGCTTACCGACGAGCAGTACTTC. V gene TRBV28 combines with J gene TRBJ2-7; no reliable D call. V lost 3 bases to trimming and J lost 5 bases, with 14 bases between them. The CDR3 runs 14 residues. Germline CDR1 MDHEN, CDR2 SYDVKM.

The V and J genes are TRBV6-5 and TRBJ1-6; D might be TRBD1 (5 bases). V lost 2 bases and J 10 bases, leaving 18 bases between the germline ends. CDR3 size: 16 residues. CDR1 and CDR2 (germline): MNHEY, SVGAGI. In DNA form, the CDR3 reads TGTGCCAGCAGTTACGCAGGGAACGGATTCGGCTCACCCCTCCACTTT. Translation: CASSYAGNGFGSPLHF.

This clonotype came up once. V usage is TRBV4-1 and J usage is TRBJ2-5, with D tentatively TRBD1 (5 bases). V was cut by 4 bases and J by 4 bases, with 10 bases left in between. Germline V CDR1 and CDR2: MGHRA, YSYEKL. The CDR3 is 13 residues long. The CDR3 DNA sequence: TGCGCCAGCAGCCCCTCCCAGGGAGAGACCCAGTACTTC. Translation gives CASSPSQGETQYF.

The J gene is TRBJ1-5, the V gene TRBV7-9; no definite D call. The V end lost 4 bases, the J end lost 10 bases, and 8 bases lay between the germline ends. Germline CDR1 SEHNR, CDR2 FQNEAQ (reference sequence). The CDR3 is 11 residues long. The CDR3 reads CASSSAGPQHF. In DNA, the CDR3 is TGTGCCAGCAGCTCGGCGGGTCCCCAGCATTTT.